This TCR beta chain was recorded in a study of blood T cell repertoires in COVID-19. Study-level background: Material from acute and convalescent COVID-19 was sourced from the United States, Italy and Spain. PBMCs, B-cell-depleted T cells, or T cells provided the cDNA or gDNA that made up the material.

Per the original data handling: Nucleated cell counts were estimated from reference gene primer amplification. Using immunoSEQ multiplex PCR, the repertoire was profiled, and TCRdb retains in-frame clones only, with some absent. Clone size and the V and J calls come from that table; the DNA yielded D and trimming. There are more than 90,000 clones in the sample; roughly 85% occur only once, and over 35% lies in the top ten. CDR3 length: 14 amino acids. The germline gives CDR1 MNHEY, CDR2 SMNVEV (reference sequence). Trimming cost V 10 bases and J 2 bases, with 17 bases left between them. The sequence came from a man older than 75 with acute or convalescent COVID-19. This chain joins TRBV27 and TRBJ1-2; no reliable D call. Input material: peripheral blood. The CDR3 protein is CATTRELGNYGYTF. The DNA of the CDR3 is TGTGCCACCACCCGAGAGCTGGGCAACTATGGCTACACCTTC.